These 30 T cell receptor beta chains share one sample of origin, sequenced in a study of T-cell memory formation after mild COVID-19. TCRdb processed the 5' RACE reads anew with MiXCR; each CDR3 protein has one entry. The sample shows around 450,000 distinct CDR3 sequences, 20% of them seen only once. What was sequenced was PBMCs or a T cell subset sorted from them (not recorded which). These receptors came from an adult woman who had mild COVID-19 (a few samples of this study predate the infection). Cell type and time point are not known.

A few counts support this clonotype. J is TRBJ1-2 and V is TRBV5-1; 7 bases match TRBD1. CDR3 length: 16 amino acids. CDR1 is SGHRS, CDR2 YFSETQ, per germline. Trimming cost V 4 bases and J 3 bases; bases outside gene matches: 12. DNA of the CDR3: TGCGCCAGCAGCGCAAACCCACAGGGGACGGACTATGGCTACACCTTC. Amino acid sequence: CASSANPQGTDYGYTF. Variable domain in full (rest from reference TRBV5-1 and TRBJ1-2): KAGVTQTPRYLIKTRGQQVTLSCSPISGHRSVSWYQQTPGQGLQFLFEYFSETQRNKGNFPGRFSGRQFSNSRSEMNVSTLELGDSALYLCASSANPQGTDYGYTFGSGTRLTVV.

The table lists this clonotype with a few counts. The chain recombines TRBV14 with TRBJ2-2; 9 bases line up with TRBD1. Germline CDR1 SGHDN, CDR2 FVKESK. V trimming: 3 bases; J trimming: 5 bases; junction bases outside the gene matches: 7. The CDR3 totals 16 residues. The CDR3 DNA sequence: TGTGCCAGCAGCCATTCCCTTGGGACAGGGACCGGGGAGCTGTTTTTT. Protein product: CASSHSLGTGTGELFF.

This chain links TRBV19 with TRBJ2-3; TRBD2 aligns across 8 bases. The CDR3 covers 16 residues. Germline V gene sequence: CDR1 LNHDA, CDR2 SQIVND (reference sequence). With 5 bases clipped from V and 0 bases from J, the junction kept 7 bases outside the gene matches. The CDR3 sequence: CASSFSGGLSTDTQYF. In nucleotides, the CDR3 is TGTGCCAGTAGTTTCAGCGGGGGCCTTAGCACAGATACGCAGTATTTT.

This sequence joins TRBV2 and TRBJ1-1; D gene unclear. Germline assignment: CDR1 SNHLY and CDR2 FYNNEI. Trimming stripped 6 bases from V and 6 bases from J, with 11 bases between. This CDR3 spans 12 amino acids. The CDR3 DNA is TGTGCCAGCAGGGCTCCTGGCGCTGAAGCTTTCTTT. The encoded protein is CASRAPGAEAFF.

This clonotype appeared a few times. The chain joins TRBV30 to TRBJ1-3, with D hard to call. Trimming cost V 0 bases and J 3 bases, with 6 bases left between them. The CDR3 consists of 13 residues. The germline V gene has CDR1 GTSNPN and CDR2 SVGIG (reference sequence). CDR3 sequence: CAWSVTLGNTIYF. For the CDR3, the DNA is TGTGCCTGGAGTGTGACCCTTGGAAACACCATATATTTT. Drawing the rest from reference TRBV30 and TRBJ1-3, the complete variable domain is SQTIHQWPATLVQPVGSPLSLECTVEGTSNPNLYWYRQAAGRGLQLLFYSVGIGQISSEVPQNLSASRPQDRQFILSSKKLLLSDSGFYLCAWSVTLGNTIYFGEGSWLTVV.

The rearrangement links TRBV9 to TRBJ1-2, with 7 bases aligning to TRBD1. Losses at the gene ends were 5 bases for V and 6 bases for J; bases not matched to a gene: 7. The CDR3 runs 13 residues. The germline CDR1 and CDR2 sequences are SGDLS and YYNGEE. The CDR3 region is CASRPGTVNGYTF. The CDR3 DNA sequence: TGTGCCAGCAGACCCGGGACAGTGAATGGCTACACCTTC.

This clonotype was picked up a small number of times. In nucleotides, the CDR3 is TGTGCCAGCAGCCAAGACAGGGTGAGCACTGAAGCTTTCTTT. Its protein product is CASSQDRVSTEAFF. The V call is TRBV3-1, the J call TRBJ1-1; D possibly corresponds to TRBD1 (5 bases). In germline, CDR1 is LGHDT, CDR2 YNNKEL (reference sequence). The CDR3 totals 14 residues. Trimming pared 0 bases from V and 4 bases from J, leaving 9 bases between.

This clonotype has just a few counts. V gene TRBV7-9 combines with J gene TRBJ1-4; D not certain. This CDR3 contains 17 residues. The ends were cut back, 5 bases at V and 5 bases at J, with 21 bases in the middle. Germline V lookup: CDR1 SEHNR, CDR2 FQNEAQ (reference sequence). CDR3: CASSPDKVSSRNEKLFF. The CDR3 DNA reads as TGTGCCAGCAGCCCGGATAAAGTAAGCAGTCGAAATGAAAAACTGTTTTTT.

The chain links TRBV4-2 to TRBJ2-6; D uncertain. This CDR3 is 15 amino acids long. Germline V gives CDR1 LGHNA, CDR2 YNFKEQ. V dropped 0 bases and J dropped 3 bases, with 6 bases sitting between them. The CDR3 DNA sequence: TGTGCCAGCAGCCAAGATTCGGTTGGGGCCAACGTCCTGACTTTC. Translated, it gives CASSQDSVGANVLTF.

In this sample, this clonotype turned up a few times. This chain connects TRBV20-1 to TRBJ1-5, with 11 bases matching TRBD1. CDR1 DFQATT and CDR2 SNEGSKA come from the germline V gene (reference sequence). This CDR3 has 14 residues. Losses at the gene ends were 3 bases for V and 8 bases for J; bases not matched to a gene: 6. As DNA, the CDR3 is TGCAGTGCTAGGGCCGGGACAGGGGGAGAGCCCCAGCATTTT. Amino acid sequence: CSARAGTGGEPQHF.

This chain's CDR3 is CASSPWTDHEQYF. CDR3 bases: TGTGCCAGCAGCCCTTGGACAGATCACGAGCAGTACTTC. The chain links TRBV14 to TRBJ2-7; possible D gene TRBD1, 6 bases. V shed 4 bases and J shed 5 bases, with 12 bases lying between them. The CDR3 extends over 13 amino acids. Germline V gene lookup returns CDR1 SGHDN and CDR2 FVKESK.

The rearrangement uses TRBV29-1 and TRBJ2-7; 7 bases fit TRBD2. The germline V gene has CDR1 SQVTM and CDR2 ANQGSEA. V was pared by 4 bases and J by 4 bases, with 7 bases of the junction left unmatched. The CDR3 spans 13 residues. DNA for the CDR3: TGCAGCGTTGGGTCCCCGGGGGGTTACGAGCAGTACTTC. It translates to CSVGSPGGYEQYF.

This clonotype was counted a few times. The V call is TRBV28, the J call TRBJ1-1; D uncertain. The germline CDR1 and CDR2 sequences are MDHEN and SYDVKM. The ends were cut back, 3 bases at V and 8 bases at J, with 7 bases in the middle. The CDR3 length is 11 residues. Here the CDR3 reads CASSFRQEAFF. The CDR3 nucleotides are TGTGCCAGCAGTTTCCGGCAAGAAGCTTTCTTT.

This clonotype was seen only a few times. The genes are TRBV12-3 or TRBV12-4 and TRBJ2-1, with 7 bases lining up with TRBD2. The J segment lost 9 bases and the V segment lost 3 bases, leaving 8 bases of the junction unmatched. CDR3 length: 14 amino acids. CDR3 amino acids: CASSFGREFGEQFF. CDR3 DNA: TGTGCCAGCAGTTTTGGGCGGGAGTTTGGTGAGCAGTTCTTC.

This clonotype came up a few times. The chain has TRBV4-2 and TRBJ2-1; TRBD2 aligns across 16 bases. Germline assignment: CDR1 LGHNA and CDR2 YNFKEQ. V was pared by 1 base and J by 9 bases, with 3 bases of the junction left unmatched. The CDR3 length is 16 residues. The CDR3 protein is CASSQGGLAGGSEQFF. The DNA for the CDR3 is TGTGCCAGCAGCCAAGGGGGACTAGCGGGAGGGAGTGAGCAGTTCTTC.

The chain carries TRBV27 and TRBJ1-4; D is unclear. CDR1 is MNHEY and CDR2 is SMNVEV in the germline V gene (reference sequence). Deletions cut 1 base from V and 6 bases from J, with 6 bases between. CDR3 size: 13 residues. DNA for the CDR3: TGTGCCAGCAGTTTATTCGCCCATGAAAAACTGTTTTTT. This encodes CASSLFAHEKLFF.

V is TRBV24-1 and J is TRBJ2-1; TRBD2 agrees at 11 bases. The trim removed 2 bases at V and 2 bases at J, leaving 7 bases unmatched. CDR1 KGHDR and CDR2 SFDVKD come from the germline V gene. This CDR3 spans 18 amino acids. The CDR3 here is CATSDYETTSGTYNEQFF. The CDR3 DNA is TGTGCCACCAGTGATTACGAGACGACTAGCGGGACCTACAATGAGCAGTTCTTC.

V and J are TRBV7-2 and TRBJ2-7, with unresolved D. Trimming left V 5 bases short and J 2 bases short, with 16 bases between. Germline CDR1 reads SGHTA; CDR2 reads FQGNSA. This CDR3 has 15 residues. The CDR3, as DNA: TGTGCCAGCAGCCCTGACCGTGTTAACCCCTACGAGCAGTACTTC. This codes for CASSPDRVNPYEQYF.

The gene calls are TRBV5-5 and TRBJ2-7, with D possibly TRBD2 on 7 matching bases. CDR3 length: 14 residues. Deletions cut 7 bases from V and 6 bases from J, with 20 bases between. Germline V gene sequence: CDR1 SGHKS, CDR2 YYEKEE (reference sequence). CDR3 in amino acids: CASWGGAKSSEQYF. CDR3 coding DNA: TGTGCCAGCTGGGGGGGGGCGAAGAGCAGCGAGCAGTACTTC. Together with reference TRBV5-5 and TRBJ2-7, the CDR3 gives the full variable domain: DAGVTQSPTHLIKTRGQQVTLRCSPISGHKSVSWYQQVLGQGPQFIFQYYEKEERGRGNFPDRFSARQFPNYSSELNVNALLLGDSALYLCASWGGAKSSEQYFGPGTRLTVT.

This clonotype was detected ten times or more. The V gene is TRBV7-3, the J gene TRBJ2-1; no clear D gene. Trimming cost V 4 bases and J 12 bases, with 13 bases left between them. The CDR3 sequence is 12 residues long. Germline CDR1 is SGHTA and CDR2 is FQGTGA. For the CDR3, the DNA is TGTGCCAGCAGCTCGTACAATGGTTGGCAGTTCTTC. This encodes CASSSYNGWQFF.

This clonotype was counted once. The gene calls are TRBV12-3 or TRBV12-4 and TRBJ2-1; 8 bases agree with TRBD2. Trimming took 5 bases from V and 14 from J; bases not matched to a gene: 11. The CDR3 runs to 13 residues. The CDR3 here is CASSTTISGAEFF. DNA for the CDR3: TGTGCCAGCAGTACCACTATTAGCGGGGCGGAGTTCTTC.

J is TRBJ2-2 and V is TRBV24-1; D may be TRBD1 (6 bases). Trimming shortened V by 2 bases and J by 0 bases, and 15 bases separated the two germline ends. The length of the CDR3 is 18 residues. Germline-derived CDR1 and CDR2 are KGHDR and SFDVKD. CDR3 coding DNA: TGTGCCACCAGTGATTGGAGCGGCAGGGACACGAACACCGGGGAGCTGTTTTTT. The encoded protein is CATSDWSGRDTNTGELFF.

This clonotype has only a few counts. J is TRBJ2-4 and V is TRBV7-9; D might be TRBD2 (7 bases). The germline gives CDR1 SEHNR, CDR2 FQNEAQ (reference sequence). The CDR3 is 15 residues long. Trimming took off 1 base at V and 8 bases at J, with 15 bases between the two ends. CDR3 region: CASSLVFQGRDIQYF. CDR3 bases: TGTGCCAGCAGCTTAGTTTTCCAGGGGAGGGACATTCAGTACTTC.

The chain links TRBV29-1 to TRBJ2-7, with D perhaps matching TRBD1 or TRBD2 (6 bases each). The CDR3 contains 11 residues. V was cut by 7 bases and J by 6 bases, with 13 bases left in between. In germline, CDR1 is SQVTM, CDR2 ANQGSEA. CDR3 coding DNA: TGCAGCGCCAGGGGAGGTAGCGAGCAGTACTTC. Its protein product is CSARGGSEQYF.

This clonotype was counted between two and nine times. V and J are TRBV6-1 and TRBJ2-2; D possibly matches TRBD1 or TRBD2 (5 bases each). The CDR3 sequence is 11 residues long. Trimming stripped 11 bases from V and 9 bases from J, with 13 bases between. Germline V gives CDR1 MNHNS, CDR2 SASEGT. The CDR3 bases are TGTGCCGCCCGGGGCTCCCGGGAGCTGTTTTTT. Translated: CAARGSRELFF.

The rearrangement uses TRBV29-1 and TRBJ1-1; 8 positions agree with TRBD1. This CDR3 is 13 amino acids long. Trimming took 5 bases from V and 4 from J; bases not matched to a gene: 6. CDR1 SQVTM and CDR2 ANQGSEA come from the germline V gene. Written as DNA, the CDR3 is TGCAGCGTTATCAGGACAGGGCGCACTGAAGCTTTCTTT. This sequence encodes CSVIRTGRTEAFF.

This rearrangement joins TRBV5-5 to TRBJ2-7; TRBD1 matches 8 bases. The J segment lost 2 bases and the V segment lost 0 bases, leaving 4 bases of the junction unmatched. This CDR3 is 15 amino acids long. Germline CDR1 SGHKS, CDR2 YYEKEE (reference sequence). The chain's CDR3 is CASSLALGQAYEQYF. The CDR3 region has the DNA TGTGCCAGCAGCTTGGCCTTGGGACAGGCCTACGAGCAGTACTTC.

This clonotype was counted a few times. V usage is TRBV12-3 or TRBV12-4 and J usage is TRBJ1-1; the D gene is possibly TRBD1 (5 bases). V lost 3 bases, J lost 8 bases, and 10 bases lay in between. The CDR3 loop spans 12 amino acids. The CDR3 coding sequence is TGTGCCAGCAGTTTCGACAGAAACGAAGCTTTCTTT. Residues: CASSFDRNEAFF.

This clonotype was found a few times. The genes are TRBV5-1 and TRBJ2-2; 10 nucleotides agree with TRBD2. Germline CDR1 reads SGHRS; CDR2 reads YFSETQ. The CDR3 consists of 18 residues. The V and J ends lost 4 bases and 3 bases, in that order; junction bases with no gene match: 12. CDR3 bases: TGCGCCAGCAGCCTCGGGGATAGGCTAGCGGGAGACACCGGGGAGCTGTTTTTT. This translates into CASSLGDRLAGDTGELFF.

This clonotype appeared a few times. The chain couples TRBV6-6 to TRBJ2-1; 8 bases map to TRBD2. Trimming took 6 bases from V and 0 from J; bases not matched to a gene: 1. Germline CDR1 and CDR2: MNHNY and SVGAGI (reference sequence). This CDR3 has 14 amino acids. The chain's CDR3 is CASRLAASYNEQFF. The CDR3 nucleotides are TGTGCCAGCAGACTAGCGGCCTCCTACAATGAGCAGTTCTTC.